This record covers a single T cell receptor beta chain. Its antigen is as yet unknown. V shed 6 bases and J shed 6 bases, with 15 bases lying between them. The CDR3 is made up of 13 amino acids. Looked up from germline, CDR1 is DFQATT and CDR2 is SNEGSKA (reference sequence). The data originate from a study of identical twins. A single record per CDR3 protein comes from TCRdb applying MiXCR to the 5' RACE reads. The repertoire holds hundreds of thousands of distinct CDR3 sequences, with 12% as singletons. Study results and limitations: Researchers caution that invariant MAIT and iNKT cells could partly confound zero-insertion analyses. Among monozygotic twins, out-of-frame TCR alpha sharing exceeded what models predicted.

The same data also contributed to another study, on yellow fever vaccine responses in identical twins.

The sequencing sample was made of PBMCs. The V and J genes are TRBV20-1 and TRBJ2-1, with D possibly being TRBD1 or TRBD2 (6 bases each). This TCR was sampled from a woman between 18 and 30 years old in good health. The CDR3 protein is CSAGGLGGNEQFF. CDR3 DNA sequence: TGCAGTGCCGGGGGTTTAGGGGGCAATGAGCAGTTCTTC.